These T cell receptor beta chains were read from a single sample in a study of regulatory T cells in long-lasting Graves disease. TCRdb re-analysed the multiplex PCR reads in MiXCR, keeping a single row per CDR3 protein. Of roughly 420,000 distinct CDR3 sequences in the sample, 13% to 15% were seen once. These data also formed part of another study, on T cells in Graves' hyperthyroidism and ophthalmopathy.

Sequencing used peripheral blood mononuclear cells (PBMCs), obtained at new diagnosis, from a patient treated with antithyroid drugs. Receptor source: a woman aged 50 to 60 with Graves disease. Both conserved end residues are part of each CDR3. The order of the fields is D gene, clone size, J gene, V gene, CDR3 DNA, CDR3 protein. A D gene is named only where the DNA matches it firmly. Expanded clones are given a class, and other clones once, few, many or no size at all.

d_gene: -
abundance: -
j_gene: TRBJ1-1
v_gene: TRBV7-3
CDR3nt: TGTGCCAGCAGCTTAACAAGCGAGGGGAACACTGAAGCTTTCTTT
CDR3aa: CASSLTSEGNTEAFF

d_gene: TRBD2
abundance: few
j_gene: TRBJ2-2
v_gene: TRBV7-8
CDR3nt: TGTGCCAGCAGCTTATATCTAGCGGCGAACACCGGGGAGCTGTTTTTT
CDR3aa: CASSLYLAANTGELFF

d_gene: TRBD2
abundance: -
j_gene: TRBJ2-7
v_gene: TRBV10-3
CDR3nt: TGTGCCACCCAAGGGACTAGCGGGAGGGGGCTTTCCTACGAGCAGTACTTC
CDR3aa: CATQGTSGRGLSYEQYF

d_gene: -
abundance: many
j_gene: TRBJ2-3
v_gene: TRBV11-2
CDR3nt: TGTGCCAGCAGCCTCTTTCCGGGGGCGAGCACAGATACGCAGTATTTT
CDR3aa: CASSLFPGASTDTQYF

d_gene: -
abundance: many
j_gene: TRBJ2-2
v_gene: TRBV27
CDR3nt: TGTGCCAGCAGTTCTACCCCCCTGCTGGCCGGGGAGCTGTTTTTT
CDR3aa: CASSSTPLLAGELFF

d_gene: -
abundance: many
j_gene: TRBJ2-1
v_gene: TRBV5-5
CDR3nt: TGTGCCAGCAGCTTGTCGCTAGGTTCGGGGGTGCAGTTCTTC
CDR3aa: CASSLSLGSGVQFF

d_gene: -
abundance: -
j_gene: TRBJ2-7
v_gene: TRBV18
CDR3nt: TGTGCCAGCTCACCACCGCCTAGGGATGGGTTCTACGAGCAGTACTTC
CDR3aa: CASSPPPRDGFYEQYF

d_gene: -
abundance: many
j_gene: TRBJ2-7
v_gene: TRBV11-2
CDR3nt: TGTGCCAGCAGTACTTATACCGGGACTTCCAAGAATGTGCACGAGCAGTACTTC
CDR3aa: CASSTYTGTSKNVHEQYF

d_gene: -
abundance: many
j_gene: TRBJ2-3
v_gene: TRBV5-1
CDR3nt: TGCGCCAGCAGCTTGGCAATGATCACAGATACGCAGTATTTT
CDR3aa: CASSLAMITDTQYF

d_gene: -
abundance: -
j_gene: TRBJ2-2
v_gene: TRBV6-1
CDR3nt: TGTGCCAGCAGGCCCGGACAGTTCGAACGAAGGAAGCTGTTTTTT
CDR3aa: CASRPGQFERRKLFF

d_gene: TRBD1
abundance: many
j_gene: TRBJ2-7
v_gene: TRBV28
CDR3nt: TGTGCCAGCAGTTCTACGGGACAGGGGGGTCTCGAGCAGTACTTC
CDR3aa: CASSSTGQGGLEQYF

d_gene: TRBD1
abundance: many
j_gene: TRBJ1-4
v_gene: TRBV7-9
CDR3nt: TGTGCCAGCAGCCCGGGGACAGGGGAGTATGAAAAACTGTTTTTT
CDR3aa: CASSPGTGEYEKLFF

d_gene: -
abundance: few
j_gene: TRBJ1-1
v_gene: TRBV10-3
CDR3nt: TGTGCCATCAGTGATGGGAACACTGAAGCTTTCTTT
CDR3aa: CAISDGNTEAFF